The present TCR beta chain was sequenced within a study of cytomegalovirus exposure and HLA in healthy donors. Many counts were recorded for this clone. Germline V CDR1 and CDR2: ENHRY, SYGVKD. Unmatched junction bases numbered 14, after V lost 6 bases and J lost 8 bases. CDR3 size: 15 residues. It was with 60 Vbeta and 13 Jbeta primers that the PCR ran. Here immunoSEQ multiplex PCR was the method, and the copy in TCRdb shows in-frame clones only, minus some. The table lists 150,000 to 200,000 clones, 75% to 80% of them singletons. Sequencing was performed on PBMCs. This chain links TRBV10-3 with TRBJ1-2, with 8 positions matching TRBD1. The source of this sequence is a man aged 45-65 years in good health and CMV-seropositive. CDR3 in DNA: TGTGCCATCAGGGACAGGGAAATAAAGGCGGGGGGCTACACCTTC. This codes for CAIRDREIKAGGYTF.